This TCR beta chain was captured in a study of T cell responses to AZD1222 COVID-19 vaccine. General study results and limits: A mostly white British donor set with more females was recruited, and clonal diversity was possibly underestimated.

TCRdb keeps only in-frame clones here, not all; method: immunoSEQ multiplex PCR. The profile shows roughly 130,000 clones, roughly nine tenths of them singletons. This clone was detected once. Its target is not known. This CDR3 is built from 14 residues. V was clipped by 7 bases and J by 9 bases, with 22 bases between them. CDR1 is SQVTM and CDR2 is ANQGSEA in the germline V gene. Sample: peripheral blood, taken on day 0 of AZD1222 vaccination. The J gene is TRBJ2-1, the V gene TRBV29-1, with D tentatively TRBD2 (5 bases). This receptor was identified in an adult in good health. In DNA form, the CDR3 reads TGCAGCGGAACGCCGGGGAATAAAGTGGGTGAGCAGTTCTTC. It specifies CSGTPGNKVGEQFF.